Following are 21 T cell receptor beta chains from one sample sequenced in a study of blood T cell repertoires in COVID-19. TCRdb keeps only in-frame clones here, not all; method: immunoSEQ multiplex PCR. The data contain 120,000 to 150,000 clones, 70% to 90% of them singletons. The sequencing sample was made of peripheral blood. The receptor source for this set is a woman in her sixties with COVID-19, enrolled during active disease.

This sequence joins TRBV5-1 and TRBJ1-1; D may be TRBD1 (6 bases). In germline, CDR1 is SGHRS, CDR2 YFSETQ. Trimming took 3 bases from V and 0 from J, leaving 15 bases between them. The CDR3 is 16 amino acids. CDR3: CASSSGAGLMNTEAFF. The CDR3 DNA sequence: TGCGCCAGCAGCTCAGGGGCGGGTTTGATGAACACTGAAGCTTTCTTT.

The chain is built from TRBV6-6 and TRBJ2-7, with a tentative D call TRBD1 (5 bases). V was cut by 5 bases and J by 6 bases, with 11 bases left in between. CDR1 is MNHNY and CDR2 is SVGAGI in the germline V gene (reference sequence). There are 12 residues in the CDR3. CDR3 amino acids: CASSLRGSEQYF. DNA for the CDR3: TGTGCCAGCAGTCTTAGGGGTAGCGAGCAGTACTTC.

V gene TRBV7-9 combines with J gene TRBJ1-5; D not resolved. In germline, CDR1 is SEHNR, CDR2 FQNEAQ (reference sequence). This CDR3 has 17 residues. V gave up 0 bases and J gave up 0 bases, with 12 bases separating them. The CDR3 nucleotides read TGTGCCAGCAGCTTAGCGCATGAGACTGTTAGCAATCAGCCCCAGCATTTT. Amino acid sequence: CASSLAHETVSNQPQHF.

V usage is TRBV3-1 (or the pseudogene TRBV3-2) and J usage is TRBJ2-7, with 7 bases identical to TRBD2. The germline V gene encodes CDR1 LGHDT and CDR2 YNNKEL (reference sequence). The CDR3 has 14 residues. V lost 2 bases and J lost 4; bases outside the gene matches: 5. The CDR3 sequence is CASSQPGGGYEQYF. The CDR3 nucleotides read TGTGCCAGCAGCCAACCGGGAGGCGGGTACGAGCAGTACTTC.

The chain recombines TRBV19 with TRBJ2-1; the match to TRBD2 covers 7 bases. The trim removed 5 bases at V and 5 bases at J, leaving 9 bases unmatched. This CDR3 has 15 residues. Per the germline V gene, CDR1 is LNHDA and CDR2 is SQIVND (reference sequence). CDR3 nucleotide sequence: TGTGCCAGTAGTTTACAGAGCGGGGCCCACAATGAGCAGTTCTTC. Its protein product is CASSLQSGAHNEQFF.

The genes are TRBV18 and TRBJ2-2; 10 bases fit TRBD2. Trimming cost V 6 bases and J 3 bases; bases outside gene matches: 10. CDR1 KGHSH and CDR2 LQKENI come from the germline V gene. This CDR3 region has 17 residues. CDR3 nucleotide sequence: TGTGCCAGCTCCCAATATACTAGCGGGGAGTACACCGGGGAGCTGTTTTTT. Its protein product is CASSQYTSGEYTGELFF.

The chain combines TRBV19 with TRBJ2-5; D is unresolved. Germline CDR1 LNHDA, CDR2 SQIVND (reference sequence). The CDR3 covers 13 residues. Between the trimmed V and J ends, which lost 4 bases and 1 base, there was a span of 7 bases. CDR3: CASSTQIQETQYF. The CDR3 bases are TGTGCCAGTAGTACTCAGATCCAAGAGACCCAGTACTTC.

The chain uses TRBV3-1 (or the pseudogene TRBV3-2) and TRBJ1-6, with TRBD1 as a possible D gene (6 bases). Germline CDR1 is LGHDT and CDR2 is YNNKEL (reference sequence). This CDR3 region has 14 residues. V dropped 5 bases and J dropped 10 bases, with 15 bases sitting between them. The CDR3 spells CASSKGQYGSPLHF. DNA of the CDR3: TGTGCCAGCAGCAAAGGACAGTACGGGTCACCCCTCCACTTT.

For the CDR3, the DNA is TGTGCCAGTAGCCGCACGGGGTCAACTAATGAAAAACTGTTTTTT. This translates into CASSRTGSTNEKLFF. The rearrangement joins TRBV19 to TRBJ1-4; D is ambiguous. The germline V gene has CDR1 LNHDA and CDR2 SQIVND (reference sequence). The CDR3 is made up of 15 amino acids. The V and J ends lost 6 bases and 0 bases respectively, with 11 bases between them.

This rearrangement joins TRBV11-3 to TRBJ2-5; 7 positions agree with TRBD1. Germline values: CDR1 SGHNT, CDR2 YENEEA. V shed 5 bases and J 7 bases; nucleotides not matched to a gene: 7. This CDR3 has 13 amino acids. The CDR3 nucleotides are TGTGCCAGCAGCAACGACAGGGAGCTGACCCAGTACTTC. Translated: CASSNDRELTQYF.

The CDR3 coding sequence is TGCAGCGAGACAGGGTTGCGATACAATGAGCAGTTCTTC. Encoded protein: CSETGLRYNEQFF. V gene TRBV29-1 combines with J gene TRBJ2-1, with 7 bases lining up with TRBD1. Germline lookup yields CDR1 SQVTM and CDR2 ANQGSEA. Trimming took 7 bases from V and 4 from J; bases not matched to a gene: 7. The CDR3 is made up of 13 amino acids.

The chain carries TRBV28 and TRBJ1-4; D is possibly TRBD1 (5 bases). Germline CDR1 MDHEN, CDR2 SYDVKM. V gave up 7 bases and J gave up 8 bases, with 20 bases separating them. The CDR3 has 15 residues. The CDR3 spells CASTYLADQGEKLFF. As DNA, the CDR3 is TGTGCCAGCACATACCTTGCGGACCAGGGAGAAAAACTGTTTTTT.

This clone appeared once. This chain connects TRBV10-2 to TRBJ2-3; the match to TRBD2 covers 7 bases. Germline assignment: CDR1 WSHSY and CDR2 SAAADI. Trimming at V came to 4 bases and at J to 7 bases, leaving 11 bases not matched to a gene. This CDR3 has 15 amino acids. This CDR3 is CASSVVAGVANTQYF. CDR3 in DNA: TGCGCCAGCAGTGTTGTAGCGGGTGTAGCGAATACGCAGTATTTT.

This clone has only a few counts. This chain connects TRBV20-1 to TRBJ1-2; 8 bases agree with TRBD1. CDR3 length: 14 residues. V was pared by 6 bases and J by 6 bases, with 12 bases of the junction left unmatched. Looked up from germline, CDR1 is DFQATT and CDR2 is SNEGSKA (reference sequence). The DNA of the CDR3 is TGCAGTGCCAGTTCGGACAGGGAAAGCGATGGCTACACCTTC. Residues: CSASSDRESDGYTF.

CDR3 sequence reads: CASRRTSGGANTGELFF. As DNA, the CDR3 is TGTGCCAGCAGGCGGACTAGCGGGGGGGCGAACACCGGGGAGCTGTTTTTT. The chain recombines TRBV4-2 with TRBJ2-2, with 15 bases fitting TRBD2. V was clipped by 6 bases and J by 0 bases; unmatched bases: 2. Germline CDR1 LGHNA, CDR2 YNFKEQ. This CDR3 region has 17 residues.

The CDR3 bases are TGTGCCAGCTCGGTCGGTCCGCAAGAGACCCAGTACTTC. This encodes CASSVGPQETQYF. The chain has TRBV18 and TRBJ2-5, with unresolved D. The length of the CDR3 is 13 residues. Trimming left V 6 bases short and J 2 bases short, with 10 bases between. Germline V gene data show CDR1 as KGHSH and CDR2 as LQKENI.

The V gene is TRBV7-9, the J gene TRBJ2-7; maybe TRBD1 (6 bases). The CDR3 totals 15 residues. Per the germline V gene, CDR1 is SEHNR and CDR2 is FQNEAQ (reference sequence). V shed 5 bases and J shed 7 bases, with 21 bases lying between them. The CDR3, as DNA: TGTGCCAGCAGCGACAAGGGGGTTATCTCAGTAGAGCAGTACTTC. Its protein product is CASSDKGVISVEQYF. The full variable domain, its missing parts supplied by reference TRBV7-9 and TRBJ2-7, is DTGVSQNPRHKITKRGQNVTFRCDPISEHNRLYWYRQTLGQGPEFLTYFQNEAQLEKSRLLSDRFSAERPKGSFSTLEIQRTEQGDSAMYLCASSDKGVISVEQYFGPGTRLTVT.

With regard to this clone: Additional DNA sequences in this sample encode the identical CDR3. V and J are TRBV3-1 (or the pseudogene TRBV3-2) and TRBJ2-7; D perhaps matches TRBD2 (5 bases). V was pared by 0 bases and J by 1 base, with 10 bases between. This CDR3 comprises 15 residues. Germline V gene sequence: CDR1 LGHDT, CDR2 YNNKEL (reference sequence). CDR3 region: CASSQDPGRSYEQYF. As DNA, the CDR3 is TGTGCCAGCAGCCAAGACCCGGGGAGATCCTACGAGCAGTACTTC.

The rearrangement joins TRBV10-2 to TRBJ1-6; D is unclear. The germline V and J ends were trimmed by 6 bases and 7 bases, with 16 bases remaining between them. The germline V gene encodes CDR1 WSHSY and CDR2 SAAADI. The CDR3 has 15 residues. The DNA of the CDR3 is TGCGCCAGCAGCGAGACGAGTATATGGAATTCACCCCTCCACTTT. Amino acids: CASSETSIWNSPLHF.

The CDR3 loop reads CASSPSNTEAFF. The CDR3 DNA reads as TGCGCCAGCAGTCCCTCGAACACTGAAGCTTTCTTT. The rearrangement links TRBV5-1 to TRBJ1-1, with unresolved D. The germline V gene encodes CDR1 SGHRS and CDR2 YFSETQ. CDR3 length: 12 residues. V lost 5 bases and J lost 1, with 6 bases in between.

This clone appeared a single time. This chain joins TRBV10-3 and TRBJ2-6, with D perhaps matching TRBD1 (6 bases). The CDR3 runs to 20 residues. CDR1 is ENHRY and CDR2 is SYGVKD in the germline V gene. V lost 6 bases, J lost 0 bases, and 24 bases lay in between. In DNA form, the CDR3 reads TGTGCCATCAGCCCGAAAGTCCCGGGACATCTTTACTCTGGGGCCAACGTCCTGACTTTC. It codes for CAISPKVPGHLYSGANVLTF.